These 21 T cell receptor beta chains were all obtained from the same sample, sequenced in a study of T cells after yellow fever vaccination (dated by TCRdb to between 2018 and 2020). The treatment or condition label, as the study defines it: live attenuated yellow fever vaccine strain. The library came from 5' RACE. Sequencing used an Illumina HiSeq 2500. TCRdb reprocessing: public reads trimmed at Q25 with fastp, clones called with MiXCR, in-frame beta chains kept. CDR3 protein duplicates are merged, each entry listing the most common genes and DNA. The sample yields about 360,000 distinct CDR3 sequences; over 5% were counted once. Jointly, the top ten make up approximately 15% of the sample. The sample consisted of PBMCs, taken 5 days after the yellow fever booster vaccination. Receptor source: a man aged 25 to 45 who received the YFV17D yellow fever vaccine.

DNA of the CDR3: TGTGCCTGGACTTTGGGCTACGAGCAGTACTTC. Translated, it gives CAWTLGYEQYF. This chain links TRBV30 with TRBJ2-7; D not resolved. CDR1 GTSNPN and CDR2 SVGIG come from the germline V gene (reference sequence). V lost 4 bases to trimming and J lost 3 bases, with 7 bases between them. The CDR3 is 11 amino acids.

Only a few counts were recorded for this clonotype. The V call is TRBV20-1, the J call TRBJ2-1; no definite D call. With 6 bases removed from V and 0 bases from J, the gap between germline ends came to 15 bases. CDR3 length: 15 residues. The germline V gene has CDR1 DFQATT and CDR2 SNEGSKA (reference sequence). CDR3 DNA: TGCAGTGCAAGCCTACTGTTGAACTCCTACAATGAGCAGTTCTTC. It encodes CSASLLLNSYNEQFF.

The chain uses TRBV20-1 and TRBJ2-1; 10 bases align to TRBD2. This CDR3 has 15 amino acids. V gave up 3 bases and J gave up 4 bases; unmatched junction bases: 6. In germline, CDR1 is DFQATT, CDR2 SNEGSKA (reference sequence). The CDR3 coding sequence is TGCAGTGCTAGTCGGACTAGCGGTTTTTACAATGAGCAGTTCTTC. It translates to CSASRTSGFYNEQFF.

The sample holds many counts of this clonotype. For the CDR3, the DNA is TGTGCCAGCAGTGCCGGAGGAAAGGGCTTCGGCTATGGCTACACCTTC. This gives the protein CASSAGGKGFGYGYTF. V and J are TRBV12-3 or TRBV12-4 and TRBJ1-2; D is unresolved. The CDR3 consists of 16 residues. V dropped 5 bases and J dropped 4 bases, with 20 bases sitting between them.

A remark on this clonotype: With a much larger clone just one base away, this may be a read error. V usage is TRBV6-2 or TRBV6-3 and J usage is TRBJ2-1; tentatively, D is TRBD2 (5 bases). This CDR3 has 14 amino acids. Germline values: CDR1 MNHEY, CDR2 SVGEGT. V lost 5 bases and J lost 9, with 17 bases in between. CDR3 sequence: CASSPTRVPSEQFF. CDR3 coding DNA: TGTGCCAGCAGTCCCACTAGAGTGCCCAGTGAGCAGTTCTTC.

The table lists this clonotype with a few counts. The rearrangement joins TRBV20-1 to TRBJ2-7; no firm D call. The CDR3 consists of 13 residues. Deletions cut 3 bases from V and 2 bases from J, with 11 bases between. Germline V CDR1 and CDR2: DFQATT, SNEGSKA (reference sequence). CDR3 region: CSASAFGTYEQYF. CDR3 sequence (DNA): TGCAGTGCTAGCGCCTTTGGGACCTACGAGCAGTACTTC.

The sample holds a few counts of this clonotype. The CDR3 DNA reads TGTGCCAGCTCACGGGGGACTAGCGATCAAGAGACCCAGTACTTC. Translation: CASSRGTSDQETQYF. The chain recombines TRBV18 with TRBJ2-5, with TRBD2 matching 10 bases. The germline CDR1 and CDR2 sequences are KGHSH and LQKENI. Unmatched junction bases numbered 4, after V lost 4 bases and J lost 2 bases. This CDR3 spans 15 amino acids.

This clonotype showed up just a few times. The chain recombines TRBV12-3 or TRBV12-4 with TRBJ2-2; 7 bases fit TRBD2. V trimming: 7 bases; J trimming: 0 bases; junction bases outside the gene matches: 5. The CDR3 has 15 residues. In nucleotides, the CDR3 is TGTGCCAGCAACTTGGGGGGGGCGAACACCGGGGAGCTGTTTTTT. This codes for CASNLGGANTGELFF.

Notes on this clonotype: This may be a read error: a much more frequent sequence differs by one nucleotide. The J gene is TRBJ2-1, the V gene TRBV6-2 or TRBV6-3; 8 bases line up with TRBD1. The germline CDR1 and CDR2 sequences are MNHEY and SVGEGT. The V gene end was trimmed by 3 bases and the J gene end by 0 bases; junction bases not matched to a gene: 13. The CDR3 consists of 19 residues. CDR3 DNA: TGTGCCAGCAGTTATCGGGACAGGAGGCGGGTTCTCTCCTACAATGAGCAGTTCTTC. Its translation is CASSYRDRRRVLSYNEQFF.

This clonotype was seen ten or more times. The chain uses TRBV20-1 and TRBJ2-3; D not resolved. Germline V gene lookup returns CDR1 DFQATT and CDR2 SNEGSKA (reference sequence). The V and J ends lost 7 bases and 0 bases respectively, with 8 bases between them. CDR3 size: 12 residues. The CDR3 DNA sequence: TGCAGTGGATCCGACAGCACAGATACGCAGTATTTT. Its translation is CSGSDSTDTQYF.

This clonotype showed up just a few times. The chain employs TRBV20-1 and TRBJ2-3; D assignment may be TRBD1 or TRBD2 (6 bases each). Trimming stripped 3 bases from V and 8 bases from J, with 15 bases between. CDR1 DFQATT and CDR2 SNEGSKA come from the germline V gene (reference sequence). The CDR3 has 13 residues. The DNA of the CDR3 is TGCAGTGCTAGGGGGACTGGGGGCGGTACGCAGTATTTT. This codes for CSARGTGGGTQYF.

This chain links TRBV21-1 with TRBJ2-7; TRBD1, the D gene given by the table, was not confirmed from the DNA. TRBV21-1 corresponds to a pseudogene. This CDR3 has 17 residues. The CDR3 region is CASPWVAPRGETYEQYF. The CDR3, as DNA: TGTGCCAGCCCCTGGGTTGCTCCCCGGGGGGAAACCTACGAGCAGTACTTC.

The sample holds a few counts of this clonotype. One end of the junction fails to match germline, which may point to a read error. The chain is built from TRBV5-8 and TRBJ2-4; D is perhaps TRBD1 (6 bases). The CDR3 spans 12 residues. Germline V gene sequence: CDR1 SGHTS, CDR2 YDEGEE. For the CDR3, the DNA is TGTGCCAGCAGACCGACACAGGGCTCAACAAGTTTC. Translation: CASRPTQGSTSF.

This clonotype appeared a few times. The CDR3 protein is CSAREGSSPYNEQFF. CDR3 in DNA: TGCAGTGCTAGAGAAGGTAGCAGCCCCTACAATGAGCAGTTCTTC. V and J are TRBV20-1 and TRBJ2-1; D unclear. With 0 bases removed from V and 2 bases from J, the gap between germline ends came to 11 bases. Germline V lookup: CDR1 DFQATT, CDR2 SNEGSKA (reference sequence). The CDR3 extends over 15 amino acids.

The J gene is TRBJ2-1, the V gene TRBV5-6, with D unclear. V lost 2 bases and J 7 bases, leaving 19 bases between the germline ends. Germline V CDR1 and CDR2: SGHDT, YYEEEE. This CDR3 is built from 16 residues. This CDR3 is CASSFLKGLFGNEQFF. The DNA for the CDR3 is TGTGCCAGCAGCTTCTTGAAAGGGTTATTTGGGAATGAGCAGTTCTTC.

This clonotype was detected ten times or more. The genes are TRBV29-1 and TRBJ1-5, with D tentatively TRBD1 (5 bases). CDR1 is SQVTM and CDR2 is ANQGSEA in the germline V gene. The CDR3 length is 12 residues. V lost 4 bases, J lost 3 bases, and 7 bases lay in between. CDR3 DNA sequence: TGCAGCGTTGGACAGTCCAATCAGCCCCAGCATTTT. This encodes CSVGQSNQPQHF.

The V and J genes are TRBV20-1 and TRBJ2-5; D remains ambiguous. The V end was cut by 4 bases, the J end by 1 base, with 10 bases between. CDR1 and CDR2 (germline): DFQATT, SNEGSKA (reference sequence). CDR3 length: 13 amino acids. This CDR3 reads CSAIETVQETQYF. CDR3 nucleotides: TGCAGTGCTATCGAAACGGTCCAAGAGACCCAGTACTTC.

This clonotype was detected only once. The V gene is TRBV11-2, the J gene TRBJ2-3, with 8 nucleotides matching TRBD1. With V trimmed by 5 bases and J by 4 bases, 17 bases remained unmatched. The CDR3 is 18 amino acids. The V gene's germline CDR1 is SGHAT and CDR2 FQNNGV. Here the CDR3 reads CASSRPTAAGGRADTQYF. The CDR3 DNA is TGTGCCAGCAGCAGACCAACGGCGGCAGGGGGCCGGGCAGATACGCAGTATTTT.

This clonotype came up many times. V gene TRBV5-6 combines with J gene TRBJ2-1; the match to TRBD2 covers 13 bases. Unmatched junction bases numbered 14, after V lost 4 bases and J lost 1 base. Germline CDR1 reads SGHDT; CDR2 reads YYEEEE. The CDR3 extends over 20 amino acids. The CDR3 is CASSPSGLAGDRGSYNEQFF. CDR3 in DNA: TGTGCCAGCAGCCCATCAGGACTAGCGGGAGATAGGGGATCCTACAATGAGCAGTTCTTC.

V is TRBV7-2 and J is TRBJ2-1; 9 bases line up with TRBD2. Germline values: CDR1 SGHTA, CDR2 FQGNSA. CDR3 length equals 11 residues. V was pared by 1 base and J by 14 bases, with 0 bases of the junction left unmatched. As DNA, the CDR3 is TGTGCCAGCAGCTTAGGGACTAGCGAGTTCTTC. It encodes CASSLGTSEFF.

This clonotype was seen many times. This chain connects TRBV6-5 to TRBJ2-7; weak D call: TRBD1 (5 bases). The CDR3 is 14 residues long. Germline V gene lookup returns CDR1 MNHEY and CDR2 SVGAGI. V was pared by 10 bases and J by 6 bases, with 22 bases between. The chain's CDR3 is CATLARAPPGEQYF. CDR3 nucleotide sequence: TGTGCCACCTTGGCCAGGGCGCCCCCCGGCGAGCAGTACTTC.